The next 22 T cell receptor beta chains were all read from a single sample in a study of T cells in Graves' hyperthyroidism and ophthalmopathy (dated by TCRdb to between 2017 and 2020). The library was obtained by multiplex PCR. Sequencing relied on an Illumina HiSeq 2000. The TCR beta CDR3 regions were amplified from the RNA transcripts. The TCR CDR3 was subjected to a first round of RT-PCR using the HTBI primer set and the Qiagen OneStep RT-PCR kit. In-frame beta chains were kept once TCRdb had trimmed the public reads at Q25 with fastp and called clones with MiXCR. Duplicate CDR3 protein sequences are folded into a single record with the most common DNA and genes. Here the sample has roughly 700,000 distinct CDR3 sequences; roughly 32% occur a single time. Jointly, the top ten make up approximately 31% of the sample. Sequencing input: blood. The receptors were sampled from a woman aged 40 to 50 with Graves' hyperthyroidism.

This clonotype was picked up a small number of times. The chain has TRBV10-3 and TRBJ2-6; D unclear. The CDR3 totals 13 residues. V shed 10 bases and J shed 2 bases, with 9 bases lying between them. Germline lookup yields CDR1 ENHRY and CDR2 SYGVKD. The DNA of the CDR3 is TGTGCCAGCGTCCCCACTGGGGCCAACGTCCTGACTTTC. As protein: CASVPTGANVLTF.

V usage is TRBV4-3 and J usage is TRBJ1-4; D gene unclear. Deletions cut 0 bases from V and 5 bases from J, with 4 bases between. The CDR3 is made up of 13 amino acids. CDR1 and CDR2 (germline): LGHNA, YSLEER. CDR3 residues: CASSQDGNEKLFF. The CDR3 DNA reads as TGCGCCAGCAGCCAAGATGGGAATGAAAAACTGTTTTTT.

With regard to this clonotype: A much larger clone lies a single base off, so this may be a read error. The chain links TRBV7-6 to TRBJ1-6, with TRBD1 matching over 7 bases. Germline values: CDR1 SGHVS, CDR2 FNYEAQ. The CDR3 sequence is 15 residues long. CDR3 amino acids: CASGLGQAHNSPLHF. The CDR3 DNA sequence: TGTGCCAGCGGCTTAGGACAGGCGCATAATTCACCCCTCCACTTT.

This clonotype appeared a few times. The chain carries TRBV9 and TRBJ2-5; the D gene is possibly TRBD2 (7 bases). CDR3 length equals 15 residues. V was cut by 2 bases and J by 4 bases, with 15 bases left in between. CDR1 SGDLS and CDR2 YYNGEE come from the germline V gene. CDR3 coding DNA: TGTGCCAGCAGCGTTGGGGGGGGGGCCTCAGAGACCCAGTACTTC. Protein: CASSVGGGASETQYF.

On this clonotype: A much larger clone sits a single nucleotide away, making a read error possible. The V call is TRBV9, the J call TRBJ1-6; D is perhaps TRBD1 (5 bases). Trimming pared 5 bases from V and 5 bases from J, leaving 14 bases between. CDR1 and CDR2 (germline): SGDLS, YYNGEE. The CDR3 is 15 residues long. The CDR3 loop reads CASSAAGRNNSPLHF. The CDR3 DNA follows: TGTGCCAGCAGTGCGGCAGGGAGGAATAATTCACCCCTCCACTTT.

This rearrangement joins TRBV5-8 to TRBJ2-5; 8 bases align to TRBD1. Trimming cost V 4 bases and J 4 bases; bases outside gene matches: 12. This CDR3 has 16 residues. From germline, CDR1 is SGHTS and CDR2 YDEGEE. CDR3 amino acids: CASSAQGAPLGETQYF. The DNA of the CDR3 is TGTGCCAGCAGCGCCCAGGGGGCCCCGCTCGGAGAGACCCAGTACTTC. Using reference TRBV5-8 and TRBJ2-5 for the parts outside the CDR3, the full variable domain is EAGVTQSPTHLIKTRGQQATLRCSPISGHTSVYWYQQALGLGLQFLLWYDEGEERNRGNFPPRFSGRQFPNYSSELNVNALELEDSALYLCASSAQGAPLGETQYFGPGTRLLVL.

The chain is built from TRBV25-1 and TRBJ2-3; 9 nucleotides match TRBD2. The V and J ends lost 8 bases and 2 bases, in that order; junction bases with no gene match: 5. This CDR3 has 14 amino acids. Germline values: CDR1 MGHDK, CDR2 SYGVNS. The CDR3 sequence: CASHSGGITDTQYF. CDR3 nucleotide sequence: TGTGCCAGCCACAGCGGGGGGATCACAGATACGCAGTATTTT.

V gene TRBV2 combines with J gene TRBJ1-4; 7 bases line up with TRBD1. The CDR3 totals 14 residues. Trimming at V came to 9 bases and at J to 2 bases, leaving 6 bases not matched to a gene. From germline, CDR1 is SNHLY and CDR2 FYNNEI. The CDR3 nucleotides read TGTGCCAGTCAGGGGGGGGCTACTAATGAAAAACTGTTTTTT. Protein: CASQGGATNEKLFF. Complete variable domain (other parts from reference TRBV2 and TRBJ1-4): EPEVTQTPSHQVTQMGQEVILRCVPISNHLYFYWYRQILGQKVEFLVSFYNNEISEKSEIFDDQFSVERPDGSNFTLKIRSTKLEDSAMYFCASQGGATNEKLFFGSGTQLSVL.

The chain joins TRBV6-1 to TRBJ2-5, with D possibly TRBD2 on 6 matching bases. V lost 8 bases, J lost 5 bases, and 15 bases lay in between. This CDR3 contains 13 residues. The germline CDR1 and CDR2 sequences are MNHNS and SASEGT. The CDR3 coding sequence is TGTGCCAGCCGCTGGAGGGCGGAGGAGACCCAGTACTTC. As protein: CASRWRAEETQYF.

Comment on this clonotype: An end of the junction does not agree with germline; a read error may underlie this. This sequence joins TRBV12-3 or TRBV12-4 and TRBJ1-1; D not resolved. This CDR3 contains 12 residues. CDR3 sequence reads: CASKDGNTAAFF. The CDR3 DNA sequence: TGTGCCAGCAAGGACGGGAACACTGCAGCTTTCTTT.

The V and J genes are TRBV7-2 and TRBJ1-1; weak D call: TRBD1 (5 bases). The germline V gene has CDR1 SGHTA and CDR2 FQGNSA. Trimming took off 5 bases at V and 0 bases at J, with 13 bases between the two ends. CDR3 length equals 15 residues. The CDR3 DNA reads TGTGCCAGCAGCGGGGGTGGGGTTTTGAACACTGAAGCTTTCTTT. This sequence encodes CASSGGGVLNTEAFF.

The chain recombines TRBV10-3 with TRBJ2-7; 8 nucleotides agree with TRBD2. The CDR3 runs 16 residues. CDR1 is ENHRY, CDR2 SYGVKD, per germline. Trimming at V came to 6 bases and at J to 3 bases, leaving 13 bases not matched to a gene. In nucleotides, the CDR3 is TGTGCCATCAGGCAAGGACTAGCTGGCGGCCACTACGAGCAGTACTTC. Residues: CAIRQGLAGGHYEQYF.

This rearrangement joins TRBV6-6 to TRBJ2-7; 7 bases are shared with TRBD2. CDR1 MNHNY and CDR2 SVGAGI come from the germline V gene (reference sequence). The J segment lost 6 bases and the V segment lost 2 bases, leaving 10 bases of the junction unmatched. The CDR3 has 15 residues. The CDR3 DNA follows: TGTGCCAGCAGTTACGAGGGAATTGGGGGGGTCGAGCAGTACTTC. Its protein product is CASSYEGIGGVEQYF.

This clonotype was counted between two and nine times. The chain recombines TRBV5-1 with TRBJ1-1; 7 bases agree with TRBD1. Trimming removed 4 bases from V and 10 bases from J; junction bases left unmatched: 19. The germline CDR1 and CDR2 sequences are SGHRS and YFSETQ. This CDR3 has 16 residues. CDR3 region: CASSPYGGTEYRGAFF. As DNA, the CDR3 is TGCGCCAGCAGCCCGTACGGCGGGACAGAATATAGAGGAGCTTTCTTT.

In the case of this clonotype: Likely a read error: the CDR3 ends without its conserved phenylalanine or tryptophan. It is unclear where the CDR3 begins or ends on the DNA, so no DNA is shown, and the CDR3 is as TCRdb lists it. The CDR3 sequence: CAISEKGFS. V usage is TRBV10-3 and J usage is TRBJ1-1. With termini counted, the CDR3 has 9 amino acids. CDR1 and CDR2 from the germline V gene are ENHRY and SYGVKD.

The rearrangement links TRBV10-3 to TRBJ1-1, with 8 nucleotides matching TRBD1. Germline V gene sequence: CDR1 ENHRY, CDR2 SYGVKD. This CDR3 has 20 amino acids. The V gene end was trimmed by 10 bases and the J gene end by 6 bases; junction bases not matched to a gene: 31. DNA of the CDR3: TGTGCCAGCAGAGAGACGAGACTAAAACCGGGACAGGCTGTTACCGCTGAAGCTTTCTTT. It codes for CASRETRLKPGQAVTAEAFF.

The rearrangement uses TRBV4-3 and TRBJ2-7; 8 nucleotides match TRBD2. V lost 3 bases to trimming and J lost 5 bases; unmatched junction nucleotides: 12. Germline V lookup: CDR1 LGHNA, CDR2 YSLEER. This CDR3 is 16 amino acids long. The CDR3: CASSQELAEKLHEQYF. The DNA for the CDR3 is TGCGCCAGCAGCCAGGAACTAGCGGAAAAGCTCCACGAGCAGTACTTC.

The genes are TRBV7-2 and TRBJ1-2, with 10 bases that match TRBD1. The CDR3 runs to 17 residues. V lost 0 bases and J lost 4; bases outside the gene matches: 8. Germline V gene data show CDR1 as SGHTA and CDR2 as FQGNSA. This CDR3 is CASSLAPGQGRSYGYTF. The DNA of the CDR3 is TGTGCCAGCAGCTTAGCGCCGGGACAGGGGAGAAGCTATGGCTACACCTTC.

The chain is built from TRBV3-1 and TRBJ1-3; the D gene is possibly TRBD2 (6 bases). The J call may be mistaken, given a closer DNA end match to TRBJ2-3. Germline values: CDR1 LGHDT, CDR2 YNNKEL (reference sequence). This CDR3 spans 14 amino acids. The CDR3 region has the DNA TGTGCCAGCAGCCAAGGGGGGGGCACAGATACGCAGTATTTT. Encoded protein: CASSQGGGTDTQYF.

The table lists this clonotype with a few counts. The rearrangement links TRBV19 to TRBJ1-1; D possibly corresponds to TRBD1 (5 bases). Germline lookup yields CDR1 LNHDA and CDR2 SQIVND (reference sequence). The V end was cut by 5 bases, the J end by 4 bases, with 20 bases between. The CDR3 totals 16 residues. The CDR3 region has the DNA TGTGCCAGTAGTGCCCGCAGCGGACATATAACCACTGAAGCTTTCTTT. Protein sequence: CASSARSGHITTEAFF.

The V gene is TRBV6-5, the J gene TRBJ1-2; 8 positions agree with TRBD1. Trimming at V came to 0 bases and at J to 6 bases, leaving 9 bases not matched to a gene. From germline, CDR1 is MNHEY and CDR2 SVGAGI. The CDR3 covers 16 residues. CDR3 bases: TGTGCCAGCAGTTACTCGGGGGGACAGGAGCTTCATGGCTACACCTTC. Residues: CASSYSGGQELHGYTF.

This clonotype came up many times. The V and J genes are TRBV19 and TRBJ1-5; TRBD1 is a possible D gene (5 bases). V gave up 3 bases and J gave up 7 bases, with 13 bases separating them. Germline V lookup: CDR1 LNHDA, CDR2 SQIVND (reference sequence). The length of the CDR3 is 14 residues. The CDR3 spells CASSIWGVGQPQHF. CDR3 bases: TGTGCCAGTAGTATTTGGGGGGTAGGCCAGCCCCAGCATTTT.